This TCR beta chain was observed in a study of tissue T cells after allogeneic stem cell transplantation. TCRdb's copy holds only in-frame clones and misses some; the assay was immunoSEQ multiplex PCR. The sample includes 15,000 to 20,000 clones, about 70% of them seen just once. V lost 5 bases and J lost 4; bases outside the gene matches: 3. This CDR3 has 14 residues. Per germline, CDR1 LGHDT and CDR2 YNNKQL (reference sequence). Comment on this clone: Gene labels here are mouse ones. Sequencing ends 1 residue short of the CDR3 end; the germline J gene provides the rest. Different DNA sequences within this sample yield the same CDR3.

Sequenced input: spleen. This sequence joins TRBV4 and TRBJ2-1, with 9 bases identical to TRBD2. The clonotype originates from a female BALB/c mouse in good health. The mice in this strain carry MHC haplotype H2-d. The CDR3 bases that were read are TGTGCCAGCAGCGTCGGACTGGGGTATGCTGAGCAGTTC. It yields the protein CASSVGLGYAEQF. The CDR3 as a whole reads CASSVGLGYAEQFF.